The rows below give T cell receptor beta chains drawn from one sample of a study of shared clonotypes between healthy human individuals. The data were produced by immunoSEQ multiplex PCR, yet TCRdb's version contains in-frame clones alone and is incomplete. The data hold 1,400,000 or so clones, with 97% to 99% observed a single time. The specimen sequenced was naive CD4+ T cells sorted from blood. These receptors all stem from a young man in good health. The CDR3 runs from the conserved cysteine through the conserved F or W. A clone size is listed for some rows: how often the clone was seen (once, few, many), or a class if it is expanded.

cdr3_aa clone_size j_call v_call
CASSYRGSTGELFF . TRBJ2-2 TRBV6-5
CASSYSMVDVADTQYF . TRBJ2-3 TRBV6-5
CASSLRRRSTDTQYF . TRBJ2-3 TRBV11-2
CASSQLGREQYF . TRBJ2-7 TRBV19
CASSPVAGEVEQYF . TRBJ2-7 TRBV18
CASSANRDSQPQHF once TRBJ1-5 TRBV2
CASSSDSRNTIYF . TRBJ1-3 TRBV9
CASTEAGGPSYNEQFF . TRBJ2-1 TRBV5-6
CASSEAQGSREFF . TRBJ2-1 TRBV6-1
CASRKTGLNEQFF . TRBJ2-1 TRBV6-5
CASSYPGQGVEQFF . TRBJ2-1 TRBV4-1
CASSLLTGTSPFSYEQYF . TRBJ2-7 TRBV4-2
CASSSLSGGTSGELFF . TRBJ2-2 TRBV7-8
CASSHRGYNEQFF . TRBJ2-1 TRBV7-9
CASSTSAGANVLTF . TRBJ2-6 TRBV19
CASSLLIYGRFKQGDNEQFF . TRBJ2-1 TRBV5-1
CASSRSGSVSYEQYF . TRBJ2-7 TRBV28